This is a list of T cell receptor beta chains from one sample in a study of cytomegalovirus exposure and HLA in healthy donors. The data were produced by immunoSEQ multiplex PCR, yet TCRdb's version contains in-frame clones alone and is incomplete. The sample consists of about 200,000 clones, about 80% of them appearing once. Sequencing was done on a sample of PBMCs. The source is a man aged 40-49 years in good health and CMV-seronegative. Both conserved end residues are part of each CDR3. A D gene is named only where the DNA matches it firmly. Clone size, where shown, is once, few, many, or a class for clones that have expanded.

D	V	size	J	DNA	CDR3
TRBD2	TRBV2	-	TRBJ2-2	TGTGCCAGCAGGAAAAGCGGGGGAGTTAACACCGGGGAGCTGTTTTTT	CASRKSGGVNTGELFF
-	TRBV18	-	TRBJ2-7	TGTGCCAGCTCACCAACGGGACAATCCTACGAGCAGTACTTC	CASSPTGQSYEQYF
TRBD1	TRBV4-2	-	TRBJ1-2	TGTGCCAGCAGCCAATGGACAGGGGAGGAGCATGGCTACACCTTC	CASSQWTGEEHGYTF
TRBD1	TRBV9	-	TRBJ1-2	TGTGCCAGCAGCGTAGCTGGGCAGGGGGCGATTGGCTACACCTTC	CASSVAGQGAIGYTF
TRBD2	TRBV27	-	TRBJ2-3	TGTGCCAGCAGACTAAACAGCGGGGGGGCGGATACGCAGTATTTT	CASRLNSGGADTQYF
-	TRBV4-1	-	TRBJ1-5	TGCGCCAGCAGCCAAGATACTCAGGGGTACCAGCCCCAGCATTTT	CASSQDTQGYQPQHF
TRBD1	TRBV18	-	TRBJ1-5	TGTGCCAGCTCACCAGGGACAGCGGATCAGCCCCAGCATTTT	CASSPGTADQPQHF
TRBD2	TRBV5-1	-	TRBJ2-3	TGCGCCAGCAGCTTAGCGGGGGGGGCCACAGATACGCAGTATTTT	CASSLAGGATDTQYF
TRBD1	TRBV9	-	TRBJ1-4	TGTGCCAGCAGCGTTCAGGGGGCTTCTAATGAAAAACTGTTTTTT	CASSVQGASNEKLFF
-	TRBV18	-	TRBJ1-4	TGTGCCAGCTCACCACCTATGGGGGGACCTAATGAAAAACTGTTTTTT	CASSPPMGGPNEKLFF
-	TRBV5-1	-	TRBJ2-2	TGCGCCAGCAGCTTTAGAGAGGGAGGCACCGGGGAGCTGTTTTTT	CASSFREGGTGELFF
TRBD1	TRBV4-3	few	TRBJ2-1	TGCGCCAGCAGCCGTCGACAGGGCCCCTACAATGAGCAGTTCTTC	CASSRRQGPYNEQFF
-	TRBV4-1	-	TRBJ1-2	TGCGCCAGCAGCCAAGTCGCGGGTGTTATGGGCTACACCTTC	CASSQVAGVMGYTF
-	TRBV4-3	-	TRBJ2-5	TGCGCCAGCAGCCAAGACGAGTTTGTGGAGACCCAGTACTTC	CASSQDEFVETQYF
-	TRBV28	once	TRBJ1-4	TGTGCCAGCAGTTTCTATTATGCAACTAATGAAAAACTGTTTTTT	CASSFYYATNEKLFF
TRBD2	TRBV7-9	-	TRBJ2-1	TGTGCCAGCAGCTCGGGGGGGCGGGGGGCGCACAATGAGCAGTTCTTC	CASSSGGRGAHNEQFF
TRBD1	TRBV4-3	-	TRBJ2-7	TGCGCCAGCAGCCAAGATGGGGACGGACAGGGCCACTACGAGCAGTACTTC	CASSQDGDGQGHYEQYF
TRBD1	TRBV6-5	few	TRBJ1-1	TGTGCCAGCCTACGGGACAGGGGGTTAGACACTGAAGCTTTCTTT	CASLRDRGLDTEAFF
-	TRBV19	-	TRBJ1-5	TGTGCCAGTAGTCCCGTCCCGGCGGGTCAGCCCCAGCATTTT	CASSPVPAGQPQHF
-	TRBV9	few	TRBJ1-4	TGTGCCAGCAGCGTAGGAGGGGGTGTTGGGGAAAAACTGTTTTTT	CASSVGGGVGEKLFF